Shown below are 26 T cell receptor beta chains from a single sample sequenced in a study of cytomegalovirus exposure and HLA in healthy donors. Profiled with immunoSEQ multiplex PCR; TCRdb holds only in-frame clones, not every one. In the table there are 100,000 to 150,000 clones, 89% of which are singletons. The sample was PBMCs. All receptors derive from a woman aged 18 to 35 in good health and CMV-seronegative.

This chain connects TRBV28 to TRBJ1-1; 11 bases line up with TRBD1. V shed 5 bases and J 4 bases; nucleotides not matched to a gene: 6. Looked up from germline, CDR1 is MDHEN and CDR2 is SYDVKM. The CDR3 totals 15 residues. CDR3 residues: CASSGVDRGLTEAFF. CDR3 in DNA: TGTGCCAGCAGTGGGGTGGACAGGGGGCTCACTGAAGCTTTCTTT.

This chain connects TRBV19 to TRBJ2-7; 8 bases line up with TRBD1. In germline, CDR1 is LNHDA, CDR2 SQIVND (reference sequence). V lost 5 bases to trimming and J lost 4 bases; unmatched junction nucleotides: 10. The CDR3 sequence is 15 residues long. The CDR3 nucleotides are TGTGCCAGTAGTCCGTCGACAGGGGCCCAATACGAGCAGTACTTC. Encoded protein: CASSPSTGAQYEQYF.

V usage is TRBV6-5 and J usage is TRBJ2-7; 8 bases line up with TRBD2. Trimming cost V 5 bases and J 2 bases; bases outside gene matches: 8. CDR3 length: 15 residues. CDR1 and CDR2 (germline): MNHEY, SVGAGI. The CDR3: CASSALAGATYEQYF. In DNA, the CDR3 is TGTGCCAGCAGTGCTCTAGCGGGCGCCACCTACGAGCAGTACTTC.

The rearrangement uses TRBV5-1 and TRBJ2-7, with 8 bases fitting TRBD1. The germline V gene encodes CDR1 SGHRS and CDR2 YFSETQ. J lost 0 bases, V lost 4 bases, and 12 bases had no gene match. The CDR3 is 17 amino acids. CDR3 bases: TGCGCCAGCAGCGGGAAGACAGGGGCGATCTTCTCCTACGAGCAGTACTTC. It encodes CASSGKTGAIFSYEQYF.

J is TRBJ2-1 and V is TRBV11-3, with TRBD2 matching 13 bases. The junction had 13 bases not matched to a gene; V was cut back by 5 bases and J by 9 bases. CDR3 length: 17 amino acids. Germline values: CDR1 SGHNT, CDR2 YENEEA. The chain's CDR3 is CASSGQTSGRASGEQFF. The CDR3, as DNA: TGTGCCAGCAGCGGCCAAACTAGCGGGAGGGCCTCTGGTGAGCAGTTCTTC.

The V and J genes are TRBV1 and TRBJ2-1; the tabulated D call, TRBD2, remains unverified against the DNA. TRBV1 is listed as a pseudogene. This CDR3 region has 16 residues. CDR3 sequence reads: CTSSQGHTSGRNEQFF. As DNA, the CDR3 is TGCACCAGCAGCCAAGGTCACACTAGCGGGAGGAATGAGCAGTTCTTC.

The V gene is TRBV4-1, the J gene TRBJ2-7; D is perhaps TRBD2 (6 bases). CDR1 is MGHRA and CDR2 is YSYEKL in the germline V gene. The CDR3 totals 16 residues. V lost 1 base and J 4 bases, leaving 17 bases between the germline ends. The CDR3 sequence is CASSQGAAASAYEQYF. CDR3 bases: TGCGCCAGCAGCCAAGGCGCAGCCGCTAGCGCATACGAGCAGTACTTC.

The genes are TRBV12-2 and TRBJ1-1; TRBD1, the table's D call, was not compared with the DNA. TRBV12-2 is termed a pseudogene. The CDR3 runs 18 residues. The CDR3 coding sequence is TGTGCAAGTCGCTCTAGACAGGGACAGGATAGAGGGAACACTGAAGCTTTCTTT. Translated: CASRSRQGQDRGNTEAFF.

The chain uses TRBV11-2 and TRBJ1-1; D remains ambiguous. The CDR3 consists of 15 residues. Between the trimmed V and J ends, which lost 0 bases and 4 bases, there was a span of 12 bases. Germline CDR1 SGHAT, CDR2 FQNNGV. CDR3 DNA: TGTGCCAGCAGCTTAGAGGTTTTTATGAGCACTGAAGCTTTCTTT. Translation: CASSLEVFMSTEAFF.

The chain carries TRBV2 and TRBJ2-7, with 12 bases lining up with TRBD2. Germline assignment: CDR1 SNHLY and CDR2 FYNNEI. V was clipped by 5 bases and J by 2 bases; unmatched bases: 4. The CDR3 spans 15 residues. The DNA of the CDR3 is TGTGCCAGCAGTTCCGGACTAGCGGGGCCCTACGAGCAGTACTTC. Translating it yields CASSSGLAGPYEQYF.

V and J are TRBV11-1 and TRBJ2-3, with D perhaps matching TRBD2 (5 bases). This CDR3 region has 15 residues. V lost 5 bases to trimming and J lost 6 bases, with 18 bases between them. Per germline, CDR1 SGHAT and CDR2 FQDESV (reference sequence). The DNA for the CDR3 is TGTGCCAGCAGCCCCGGGCTAGGTCGAGGGGATACGCAGTATTTT. It codes for CASSPGLGRGDTQYF. Drawing the rest from reference TRBV11-1 and TRBJ2-3, the complete variable domain is EAEVAQSPRYKITEKSQAVAFWCDPISGHATLYWYRQILGQGPELLVQFQDESVVDDSQLPKDRFSAERLKGVDSTLKIQPAELGDSAMYLCASSPGLGRGDTQYFGPGTRLTVL.

This clone has only one observation. The J gene is TRBJ1-5, the V gene TRBV6-5; D gene uncertain. Trimming pared 0 bases from V and 8 bases from J, leaving 8 bases between. The CDR3 is 13 amino acids. Germline V CDR1 and CDR2: MNHEY, SVGAGI. The CDR3 nucleotides are TGTGCCAGCAGTTACTCCGGGTTGGAGCCCCAGCATTTT. It codes for CASSYSGLEPQHF.

Here the CDR3 DNA reads TGTGCCTGGCACAGGGTTTACGAGCAGTACTTC. The encoded protein is CAWHRVYEQYF. The rearrangement links TRBV30 to TRBJ2-7; the D gene is possibly TRBD1 (6 bases). V was trimmed by 5 bases and J by 4 bases, leaving 9 bases between them. This CDR3 region has 11 residues. Germline V lookup: CDR1 GTSNPN, CDR2 SVGIG (reference sequence).

The gene calls are TRBV15 and TRBJ2-2; 7 bases are a match to TRBD2. This CDR3 is 14 amino acids long. V was pared by 10 bases and J by 0 bases, with 5 bases of the junction left unmatched. The germline CDR1 and CDR2 sequences are LNHNV and YYDKDF (reference sequence). The CDR3 loop is CAIIAGANTGELFF. The CDR3 DNA sequence: TGTGCCATTATAGCGGGCGCGAACACCGGGGAGCTGTTTTTT.

The V call is TRBV12-2, the J call TRBJ2-7; the DNA was not used to check the table's D call, TRBD2. TRBV12-2 is tagged as a pseudogene. The CDR3 contains 11 residues. The CDR3 DNA is TGTGCAAGTCGCTCGTACTACGAGCAGTACTTC. Amino acids: CASRSYYEQYF.

This clone has more than one count but fewer than ten. The rearrangement links TRBV15 to TRBJ2-3; tentatively, D is TRBD2 (6 bases). V lost 1 base and J lost 4, with 12 bases in between. Germline assignment: CDR1 LNHNV and CDR2 YYDKDF (reference sequence). The CDR3 loop spans 15 amino acids. CDR3 amino acids: CATSRAAEGPDTQYF. The CDR3 bases are TGTGCCACCAGCAGAGCTGCGGAGGGTCCAGATACGCAGTATTTT. The entire variable domain, with the rest obtained from reference TRBV15 and TRBJ2-3, is as follows: DAMVIQNPRYQVTQFGKPVTLSCSQTLNHNVMYWYQQKSSQAPKLLFHYYDKDFNNEADTPDNFQSRRPNTSFCFLDIRSPGLGDTAMYLCATSRAAEGPDTQYFGPGTRLTVL.

The gene calls are TRBV5-6 and TRBJ1-3; the match to TRBD1 covers 8 bases. V lost 0 bases, J lost 8 bases, and 10 bases stayed unmatched. CDR3 length: 16 amino acids. CDR1 is SGHDT and CDR2 is YYEEEE in the germline V gene. CDR3: CASSLDPPDRVDTIYF. The CDR3 DNA is TGTGCCAGCAGCTTGGATCCCCCGGACAGGGTAGACACCATATATTTT. Supplemented by reference TRBV5-6 and TRBJ1-3, the full variable domain reads DAGVTQSPTHLIKTRGQQVTLRCSPKSGHDTVSWYQQALGQGPQFIFQYYEEEERQRGNFPDRFSGHQFPNYSSELNVNALLLGDSALYLCASSLDPPDRVDTIYFGEGSWLTVV.

There are a few counts of this clone. V gene TRBV7-9 combines with J gene TRBJ1-1; D perhaps matches TRBD1 (6 bases). Trimming removed 7 bases from V and 0 bases from J, with 12 bases in between. From germline, CDR1 is SEHNR and CDR2 FQNEAQ (reference sequence). This CDR3 contains 14 residues. The CDR3 bases are TGTGCCAGCATCCGAGGGGGGGTGAACACTGAAGCTTTCTTT. As protein: CASIRGGVNTEAFF.

This chain uses TRBV4-1 with TRBJ1-5; D might be TRBD1 (5 bases). CDR3 length equals 15 residues. CDR1 is MGHRA and CDR2 is YSYEKL in the germline V gene. Trimming removed 1 base at V and 6 bases at J, with 13 bases between. The CDR3, as DNA: TGCGCCAGCAGCCAAGGTTGGGGCCTTGGTCAGCCCCAGCATTTT. This encodes CASSQGWGLGQPQHF.

The DNA of the CDR3 is TGCAGCGTTGAAGGAGGGCCTAGCGGGTTCTACGAGCAGTACTTC. Translated, it gives CSVEGGPSGFYEQYF. This sequence joins TRBV29-1 and TRBJ2-7, with 8 bases that match TRBD2. Trimming removed 1 base from V and 3 bases from J; junction bases left unmatched: 8. The CDR3 is 15 residues long. Germline assignment: CDR1 SQVTM and CDR2 ANQGSEA.

This clone was observed a single time. CDR3 DNA sequence: TGCAGCGTGAGGCGGGAGGACTACAATGAGCAGTTCTTC. Translated: CSVRREDYNEQFF. The chain employs TRBV29-1 and TRBJ2-7; 8 nucleotides agree with TRBD2. TRBJ2-1 explains the end of the DNA better; the J call may be wrong. Germline CDR1 SQVTM, CDR2 ANQGSEA. The CDR3 extends over 13 amino acids.

The chain has TRBV4-2 and TRBJ1-5; TRBD1 might be the D (5 bases). Trimming removed 5 bases from V and 4 bases from J, with 9 bases in between. CDR3 length: 13 residues. Germline-derived CDR1 and CDR2 are LGHNA and YNFKEQ. The CDR3 DNA sequence: TGTGCCAGCAGCACAGGTAGGAATCAGCCCCAGCATTTT. Translating it yields CASSTGRNQPQHF.

The chain recombines TRBV2 with TRBJ1-1; D gene uncertain. The CDR3 length is 12 residues. Between the trimmed V and J ends, which lost 6 bases and 4 bases, there was a span of 9 bases. CDR1 and CDR2 (germline): SNHLY, FYNNEI. CDR3 sequence reads: CASREEFTEAFF. DNA of the CDR3: TGTGCCAGCAGAGAGGAGTTCACTGAAGCTTTCTTT.

In this sample, this clone turned up once. V is TRBV4-1 and J is TRBJ2-7, with 7 bases aligning to TRBD2. This CDR3 is built from 16 residues. The ends lost 0 bases at V and 4 bases at J; junction bases unmatched: 9. Germline CDR1 reads MGHRA; CDR2 reads YSYEKL. The CDR3 bases are TGCGCCAGCAGCCAAGATCTAGGAGGGAGGGATTACGAGCAGTACTTC. This sequence encodes CASSQDLGGRDYEQYF.

V gene TRBV7-2 combines with J gene TRBJ2-3; a weak D match, TRBD1 (5 bases). V lost 5 bases to trimming and J lost 12 bases, with 12 bases between them. The CDR3 spans 11 residues. CDR1 is SGHTA, CDR2 FQGNSA, per germline. Here the CDR3 DNA reads TGTGCCAGCAGCAAGCAGGGTCCCCAGTATTTT. As protein: CASSKQGPQYF.

The chain recombines TRBV6-5 with TRBJ1-1; D uncertain. CDR3 length: 11 residues. V was shortened by 10 bases and J by 1 base, with 7 bases between the two germline ends. CDR1 MNHEY and CDR2 SVGAGI come from the germline V gene. CDR3: CATLGNTEAFF. Written as DNA, the CDR3 is TGTGCCACACTCGGGAACACTGAAGCTTTCTTT.